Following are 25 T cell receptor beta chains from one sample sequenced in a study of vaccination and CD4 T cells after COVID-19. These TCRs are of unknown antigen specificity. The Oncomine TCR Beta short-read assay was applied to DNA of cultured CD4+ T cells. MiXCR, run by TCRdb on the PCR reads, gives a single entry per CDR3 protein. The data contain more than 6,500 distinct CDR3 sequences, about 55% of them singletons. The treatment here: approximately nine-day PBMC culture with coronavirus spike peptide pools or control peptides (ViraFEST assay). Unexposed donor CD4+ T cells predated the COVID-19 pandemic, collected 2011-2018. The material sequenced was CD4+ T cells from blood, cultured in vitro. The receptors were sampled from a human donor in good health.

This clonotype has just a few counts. Here the CDR3 reads CASSIKGPNSPLHF. In DNA, the CDR3 is TGTGCCAGTAGTATTAAGGGACCGAATTCACCCCTCCACTTT. The chain is built from TRBV19 and TRBJ1-6; maybe TRBD1 (5 bases). Between the trimmed V and J ends, which lost 3 bases and 7 bases, there was a span of 10 bases. From germline, CDR1 is LNHDA and CDR2 SQIVND (reference sequence). The CDR3 is 14 amino acids.

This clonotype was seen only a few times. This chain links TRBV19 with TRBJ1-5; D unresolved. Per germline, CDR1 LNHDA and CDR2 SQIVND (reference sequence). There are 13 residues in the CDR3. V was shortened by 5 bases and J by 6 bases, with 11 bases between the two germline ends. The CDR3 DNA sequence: TGTGCCAGTAGTGGGGTTTATGGTCAGCCCCAGCATTTT. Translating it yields CASSGVYGQPQHF.

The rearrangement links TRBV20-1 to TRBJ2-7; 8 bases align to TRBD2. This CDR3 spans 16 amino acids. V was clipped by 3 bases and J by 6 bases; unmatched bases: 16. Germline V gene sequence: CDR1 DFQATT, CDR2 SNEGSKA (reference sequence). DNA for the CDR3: TGCAGTGCTAGTCCACCAGGGGCCGGACTAGCAGGCGAGCAGTACTTC. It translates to CSASPPGAGLAGEQYF.

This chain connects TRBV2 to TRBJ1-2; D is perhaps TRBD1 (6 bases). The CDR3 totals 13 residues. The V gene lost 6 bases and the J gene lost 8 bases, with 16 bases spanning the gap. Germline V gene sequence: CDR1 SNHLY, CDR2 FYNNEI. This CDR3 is CASSLTGSRGYTF. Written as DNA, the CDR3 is TGTGCCAGCAGCTTGACAGGCTCGAGGGGCTACACCTTC.

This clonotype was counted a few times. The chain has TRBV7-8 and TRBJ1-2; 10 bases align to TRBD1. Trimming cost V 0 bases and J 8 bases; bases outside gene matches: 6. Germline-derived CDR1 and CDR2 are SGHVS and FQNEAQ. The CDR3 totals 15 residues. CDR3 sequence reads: CASSLAGTGVEGYTF. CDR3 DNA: TGTGCCAGCAGCTTAGCGGGGACAGGGGTTGAAGGCTACACCTTC.

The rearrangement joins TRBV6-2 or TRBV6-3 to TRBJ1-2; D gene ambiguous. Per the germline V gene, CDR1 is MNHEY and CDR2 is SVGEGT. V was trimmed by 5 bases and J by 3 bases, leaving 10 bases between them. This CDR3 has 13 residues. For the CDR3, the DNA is TGTGCCAGCAGTCCCTCTCGAGACTATGGCTACACCTTC. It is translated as CASSPSRDYGYTF.

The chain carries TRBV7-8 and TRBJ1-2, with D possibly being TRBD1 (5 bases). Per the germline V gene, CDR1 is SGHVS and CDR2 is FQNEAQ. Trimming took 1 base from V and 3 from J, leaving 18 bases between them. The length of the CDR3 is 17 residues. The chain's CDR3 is CASSLEPRQRAYYGYTF. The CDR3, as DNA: TGTGCCAGCAGCTTAGAGCCCCGACAGCGAGCCTACTATGGCTACACCTTC.

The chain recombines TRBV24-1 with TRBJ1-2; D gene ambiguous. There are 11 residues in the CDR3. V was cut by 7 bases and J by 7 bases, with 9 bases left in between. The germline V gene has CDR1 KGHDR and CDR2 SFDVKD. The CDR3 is CATRLEGGYTF. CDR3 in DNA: TGTGCCACCAGGTTGGAAGGTGGCTACACCTTC.

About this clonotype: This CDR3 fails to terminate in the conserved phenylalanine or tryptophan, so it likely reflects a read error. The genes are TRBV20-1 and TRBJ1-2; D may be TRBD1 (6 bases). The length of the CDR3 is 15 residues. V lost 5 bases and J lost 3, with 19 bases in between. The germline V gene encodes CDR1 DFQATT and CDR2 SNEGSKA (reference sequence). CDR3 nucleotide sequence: TGCAGTGCTTTCGATGACAGGCTGGTGGACTATGGCTACACCGTC. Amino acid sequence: CSAFDDRLVDYGYTV.

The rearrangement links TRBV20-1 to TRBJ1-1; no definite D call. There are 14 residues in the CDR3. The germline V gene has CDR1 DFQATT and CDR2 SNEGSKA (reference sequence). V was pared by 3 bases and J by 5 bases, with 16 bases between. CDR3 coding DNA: TGCAGTGCTAGGGGAATGACCGAAAGGACTGAAGCTTTCTTT. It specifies CSARGMTERTEAFF.

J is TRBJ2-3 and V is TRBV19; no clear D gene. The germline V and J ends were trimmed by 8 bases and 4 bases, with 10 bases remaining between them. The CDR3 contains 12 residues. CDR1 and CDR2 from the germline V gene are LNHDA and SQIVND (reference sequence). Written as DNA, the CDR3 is TGTGCCAGTGGGGTTAGGGCAGATACGCAGTATTTT. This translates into CASGVRADTQYF. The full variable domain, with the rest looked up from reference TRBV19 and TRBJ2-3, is DGGITQSPKYLFRKEGQNVTLSCEQNLNHDAMYWYRQDPGQGLRLIYYSQIVNDFQKGDIAEGYSVSREKKESFPLTVTSAQKNPTAFYLCASGVRADTQYFGPGTRLTVL.

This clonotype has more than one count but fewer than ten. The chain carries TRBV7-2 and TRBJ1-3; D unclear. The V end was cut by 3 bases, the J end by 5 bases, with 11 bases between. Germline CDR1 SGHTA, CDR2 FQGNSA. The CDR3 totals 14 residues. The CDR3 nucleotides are TGTGCCAGCAGCTTGGCGGGTAACCGAAACACCATATATTTT. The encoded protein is CASSLAGNRNTIYF. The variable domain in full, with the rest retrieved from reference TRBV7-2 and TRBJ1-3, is GAGVSQSPSNKVTEKGKDVELRCDPISGHTALYWYRQSLGQGLEFLIYFQGNSAPDKSGLPSDRFSAERTGGSVSTLTIQRTQQEDSAVYLCASSLAGNRNTIYFGEGSWLTVV.

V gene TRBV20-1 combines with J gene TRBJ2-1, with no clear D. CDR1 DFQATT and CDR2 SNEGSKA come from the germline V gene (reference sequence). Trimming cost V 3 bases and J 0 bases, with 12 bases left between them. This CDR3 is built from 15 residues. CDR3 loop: CSASVGSRSYNEQFF. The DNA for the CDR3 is TGCAGTGCTAGTGTTGGTAGCCGCTCCTACAATGAGCAGTTCTTC.

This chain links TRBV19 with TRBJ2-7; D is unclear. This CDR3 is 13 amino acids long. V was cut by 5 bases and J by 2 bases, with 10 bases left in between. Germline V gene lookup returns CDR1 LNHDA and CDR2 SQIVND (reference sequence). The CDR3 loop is CASSYNRAYEQYF. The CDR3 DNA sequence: TGTGCCAGTAGTTACAACAGAGCCTACGAGCAGTACTTC. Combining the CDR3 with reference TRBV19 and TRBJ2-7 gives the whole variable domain DGGITQSPKYLFRKEGQNVTLSCEQNLNHDAMYWYRQDPGQGLRLIYYSQIVNDFQKGDIAEGYSVSREKKESFPLTVTSAQKNPTAFYLCASSYNRAYEQYFGPGTRLTVT.

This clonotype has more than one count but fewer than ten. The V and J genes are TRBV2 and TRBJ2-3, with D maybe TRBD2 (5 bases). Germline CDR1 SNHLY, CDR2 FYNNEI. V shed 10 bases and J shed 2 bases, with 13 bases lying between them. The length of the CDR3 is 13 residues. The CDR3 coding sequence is TGTGCCACCTCAACCGGGGACACAGATACGCAGTATTTT. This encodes CATSTGDTDTQYF.

This CDR3 is CAHAGQGVTEAFF. The CDR3 DNA is TGTGCCCACGCGGGACAGGGGGTCACTGAAGCTTTCTTT. The chain links TRBV19 to TRBJ1-1; 11 bases are a match to TRBD1. Per germline, CDR1 LNHDA and CDR2 SQIVND (reference sequence). This CDR3 has 13 amino acids. J lost 4 bases, V lost 11 bases, and 6 bases had no gene match.

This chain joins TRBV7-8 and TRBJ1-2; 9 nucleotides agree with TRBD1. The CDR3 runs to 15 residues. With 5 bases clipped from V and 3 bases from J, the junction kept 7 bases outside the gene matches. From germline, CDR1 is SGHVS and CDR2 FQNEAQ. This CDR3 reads CASSTPGQGDYGYTF. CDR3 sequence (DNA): TGTGCCAGCAGCACCCCGGGACAGGGAGACTATGGCTACACCTTC.

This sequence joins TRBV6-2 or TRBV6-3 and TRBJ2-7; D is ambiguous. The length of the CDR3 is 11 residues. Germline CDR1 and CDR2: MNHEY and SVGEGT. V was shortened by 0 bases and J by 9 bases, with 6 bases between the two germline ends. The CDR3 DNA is TGTGCCAGCAGTTACTCTAGTCCGCAGTACTTC. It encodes CASSYSSPQYF.

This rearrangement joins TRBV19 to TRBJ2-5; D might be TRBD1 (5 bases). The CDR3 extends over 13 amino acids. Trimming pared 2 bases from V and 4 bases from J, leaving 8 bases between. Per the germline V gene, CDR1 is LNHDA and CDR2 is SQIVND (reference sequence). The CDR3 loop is CASSISGLETQYF. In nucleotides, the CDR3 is TGTGCCAGTAGTATATCAGGGTTAGAGACCCAGTACTTC.

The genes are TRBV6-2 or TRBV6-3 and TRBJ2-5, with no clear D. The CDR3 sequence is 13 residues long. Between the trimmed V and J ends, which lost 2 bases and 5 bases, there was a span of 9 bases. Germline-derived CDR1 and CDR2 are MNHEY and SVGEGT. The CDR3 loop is CASSYPPAETQYF. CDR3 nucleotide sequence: TGTGCCAGCAGTTACCCGCCTGCGGAGACCCAGTACTTC.

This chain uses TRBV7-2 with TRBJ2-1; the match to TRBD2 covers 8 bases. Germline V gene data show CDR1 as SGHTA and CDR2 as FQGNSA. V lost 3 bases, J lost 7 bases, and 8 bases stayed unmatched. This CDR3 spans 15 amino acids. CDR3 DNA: TGTGCCAGCAGCTTGGCCGGGACTAGTACTAATGAGCAGTTCTTC. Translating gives CASSLAGTSTNEQFF. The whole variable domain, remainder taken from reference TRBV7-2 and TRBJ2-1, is GAGVSQSPSNKVTEKGKDVELRCDPISGHTALYWYRQSLGQGLEFLIYFQGNSAPDKSGLPSDRFSAERTGGSVSTLTIQRTQQEDSAVYLCASSLAGTSTNEQFFGPGTRLTVL.

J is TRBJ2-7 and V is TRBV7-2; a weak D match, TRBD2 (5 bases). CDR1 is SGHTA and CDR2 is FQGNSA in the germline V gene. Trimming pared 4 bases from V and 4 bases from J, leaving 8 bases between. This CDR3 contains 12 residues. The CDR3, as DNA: TGTGCCAGCAGCTCGACGGGGTACGAGCAGTACTTC. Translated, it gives CASSSTGYEQYF.

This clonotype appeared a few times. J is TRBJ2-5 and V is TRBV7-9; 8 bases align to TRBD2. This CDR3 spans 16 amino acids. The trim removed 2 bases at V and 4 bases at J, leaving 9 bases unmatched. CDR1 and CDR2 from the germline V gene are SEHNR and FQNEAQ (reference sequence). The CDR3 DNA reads TGTGCCAGCAGCTTAAGGGCGGGGGGACCCCCAGAGACCCAGTACTTC. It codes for CASSLRAGGPPETQYF.

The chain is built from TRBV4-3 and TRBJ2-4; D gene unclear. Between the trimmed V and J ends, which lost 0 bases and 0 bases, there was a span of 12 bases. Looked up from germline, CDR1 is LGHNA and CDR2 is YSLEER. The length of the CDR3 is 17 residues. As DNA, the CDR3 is TGCGCCAGCAGCCAAGATTGGGCAGGCGTAGCCAAAAACATTCAGTACTTC. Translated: CASSQDWAGVAKNIQYF.

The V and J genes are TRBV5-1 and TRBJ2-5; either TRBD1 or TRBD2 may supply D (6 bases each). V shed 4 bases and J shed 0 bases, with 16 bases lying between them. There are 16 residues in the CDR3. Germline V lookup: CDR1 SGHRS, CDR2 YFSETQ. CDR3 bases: TGCGCCAGCAGCGGGGGCACTGGGGGGTACCAAGAGACCCAGTACTTC. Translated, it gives CASSGGTGGYQETQYF.